This T cell receptor beta chain came from a study of lymphopenia after photon versus proton radiotherapy. CDR1 and CDR2 from the germline V gene are SGHNT and YENEEA. The CDR3 has 15 residues. V lost 5 bases, J lost 6 bases, and 17 bases lay in between. The method was immunoSEQ multiplex PCR; TCRdb's version includes in-frame clones alone and lacks a portion of them. The sample holds over 50,000 clones; around 88% are singletons and the top ten take 2% to 3%. The receptor was isolated from a man between 40 and 49 years old with gastric cancer. This chain uses TRBV11-3 with TRBJ2-1, with D perhaps being TRBD1 or TRBD2 (6 bases each). This specimen consisted of peripheral blood, obtained from a patient treated with photon-based radiotherapy. In DNA, the CDR3 is TGTGCCAGCAGCCAACGACAGGAGGGGATCAATGAGCAGTTCTTC. Translating it yields CASSQRQEGINEQFF.